This is a list of T cell receptor beta chains from one sample in a study of radiotherapy plus CTLA-4 blockade in lung cancer. Generated by immunoSEQ multiplex PCR, the TCRdb table keeps only in-frame clones and is missing some. The table lists approximately 52,000 clones, roughly 77% of them singletons, with 8.5% in the top ten. The sequencing here drew on peripheral blood, taken from a patient treated with radiotherapy plus ipilimumab. These receptors all stem from a human donor with non-small cell lung cancer who had a complete response to radiotherapy plus ipilimumab. Each CDR3 is given with its conserved first and last residue. The D gene is left open where the match is weak. A clone size is listed for some rows: how often the clone was seen (once, few, many), or a class if it is expanded.

V gene: TRBV5-5
D gene: TRBD1
J gene: TRBJ1-5
clone size: -
CDR3 protein: CASSPQGGGQPQHF
CDR3 DNA: TGTGCCAGCAGTCCGCAGGGGGGTGGTCAGCCCCAGCATTTT

V gene: TRBV6-6
D gene: -
J gene: TRBJ1-1
clone size: -
CDR3 protein: CASQTGVTEAFF
CDR3 DNA: TGTGCCAGTCAGACAGGAGTCACTGAAGCTTTCTTT

V gene: TRBV7-8
D gene: TRBD2
J gene: TRBJ2-1
clone size: -
CDR3 protein: CASSLGLAGGSYNEQFF
CDR3 DNA: TGTGCCAGCAGCCTCGGACTAGCGGGAGGATCCTACAATGAGCAGTTCTTC

V gene: TRBV4-1
D gene: -
J gene: TRBJ2-2
clone size: -
CDR3 protein: CASSQDRTFGTGELFF
CDR3 DNA: TGCGCCAGCAGCCAAGATCGGACTTTCGGGACCGGGGAGCTGTTTTTT

V gene: TRBV7-2
D gene: TRBD2
J gene: TRBJ2-3
clone size: -
CDR3 protein: CASSLRREPDTQYF
CDR3 DNA: TGTGCCAGCAGCTTACGGCGGGAGCCAGATACGCAGTATTTT

V gene: TRBV2
D gene: -
J gene: TRBJ2-7
clone size: -
CDR3 protein: CASTMSRSSYEQYF
CDR3 DNA: TGTGCCAGCACGATGAGTAGGAGCTCCTACGAGCAGTACTTC

V gene: TRBV6-6
D gene: TRBD1
J gene: TRBJ2-1
clone size: -
CDR3 protein: CASKQGGYNEQFF
CDR3 DNA: TGTGCCAGCAAACAGGGGGGCTACAATGAGCAGTTCTTC

V gene: TRBV7-7
D gene: -
J gene: TRBJ2-1
clone size: -
CDR3 protein: CASSSQGSGYNEQFF
CDR3 DNA: TGTGCTAGCAGCTCTCAGGGGTCGGGCTACAATGAGCAGTTCTTC

V gene: TRBV7-2
D gene: -
J gene: TRBJ2-3
clone size: -
CDR3 protein: CASSLNSQALATDTQYF
CDR3 DNA: TGTGCCAGCAGCTTAAATTCGCAGGCGCTAGCGACAGATACGCAGTATTTT

V gene: TRBV6-5
D gene: -
J gene: TRBJ1-1
clone size: once
CDR3 protein: CASSYSPKQNTEAFF
CDR3 DNA: TGTGCCAGCAGTTACTCCCCAAAACAGAACACTGAAGCTTTCTTT

V gene: TRBV4-3
D gene: TRBD2
J gene: TRBJ2-1
clone size: -
CDR3 protein: CASSQGASGFSSYNEQFF
CDR3 DNA: TGCGCCAGCAGCCAAGGAGCTAGCGGTTTTAGCTCCTACAATGAGCAGTTCTTC

V gene: TRBV5-1
D gene: TRBD1
J gene: TRBJ1-1
clone size: -
CDR3 protein: CASSSRQGGMNTEAFF
CDR3 DNA: TGCGCCAGCAGCTCGCGACAGGGGGGGATGAACACTGAAGCTTTCTTT

V gene: TRBV30
D gene: TRBD1
J gene: TRBJ1-4
clone size: -
CDR3 protein: CAWGRGREKLFF
CDR3 DNA: TGTGCCTGGGGCAGGGGGCGCGAAAAACTGTTTTTT

V gene: TRBV5-1
D gene: TRBD2
J gene: TRBJ2-5
clone size: -
CDR3 protein: CASSPGTSAQETQYF
CDR3 DNA: TGCGCCAGCAGCCCCGGGACTAGCGCACAAGAGACCCAGTACTTC

V gene: TRBV5-6
D gene: -
J gene: TRBJ2-2
clone size: -
CDR3 protein: CASSLRTGPTGELFF
CDR3 DNA: TGTGCCAGCAGCTTACGTACAGGCCCGACCGGGGAGCTGTTTTTT

V gene: TRBV7-2
D gene: -
J gene: TRBJ2-1
clone size: -
CDR3 protein: CASSLELAGEQFF
CDR3 DNA: TGTGCCAGCAGCTTAGAGCTCGCGGGGGAGCAGTTCTTC

V gene: TRBV7-9
D gene: -
J gene: TRBJ1-6
clone size: medium-sized
CDR3 protein: CASSRQENSPLHF
CDR3 DNA: TGTGCCAGCAGCAGACAGGAGAATTCACCCCTCCACTTT

V gene: TRBV4-1
D gene: -
J gene: TRBJ2-5
clone size: -
CDR3 protein: CASSQERDRGLTQYF
CDR3 DNA: TGCGCCAGCAGCCAAGAAAGAGACAGGGGACTAACCCAGTACTTC

V gene: TRBV15
D gene: TRBD1
J gene: TRBJ1-4
clone size: -
CDR3 protein: CATSRGGTGSNEKLFF
CDR3 DNA: TGTGCCACCAGCAGAGGAGGGACAGGTAGTAATGAAAAACTGTTTTTT

V gene: TRBV4-3
D gene: TRBD2
J gene: TRBJ2-3
clone size: -
CDR3 protein: CASSQDDWDRLSGRVTDTQYF
CDR3 DNA: TGCGCCAGCAGCCAAGATGATTGGGACAGGCTTAGCGGGAGGGTCACAGATACGCAGTATTTT

V gene: TRBV7-7
D gene: -
J gene: TRBJ1-1
clone size: -
CDR3 protein: CASSRLSGNAAEAFF
CDR3 DNA: TGTGCTAGCAGCAGACTGTCGGGGAACGCGGCTGAAGCTTTCTTT

V gene: TRBV12-5
D gene: -
J gene: TRBJ1-5
clone size: few
CDR3 protein: CASSEDSRNQPQHF
CDR3 DNA: TGTGCTAGTAGTGAGGACAGCCGCAATCAGCCCCAGCATTTT

V gene: TRBV18
D gene: -
J gene: TRBJ1-4
clone size: -
CDR3 protein: CASSPQGESEKLFF
CDR3 DNA: TGTGCCAGCTCACCACAGGGGGAGAGTGAAAAACTGTTTTTT

V gene: TRBV5-1
D gene: -
J gene: TRBJ1-2
clone size: -
CDR3 protein: CASSSQGNYGYTF
CDR3 DNA: TGCGCCAGCAGCTCACAGGGTAACTATGGCTACACCTTC

V gene: TRBV10-3
D gene: -
J gene: TRBJ1-1
clone size: -
CDR3 protein: CAISVGAVRGWNTEAFF
CDR3 DNA: TGTGCCATCAGTGTCGGCGCAGTACGAGGCTGGAACACTGAAGCTTTCTTT

V gene: TRBV5-1
D gene: -
J gene: TRBJ2-3
clone size: -
CDR3 protein: CASSLTGSQAADTQYF
CDR3 DNA: TGCGCCAGCAGCTTGACGGGATCGCAAGCGGCAGATACGCAGTATTTT

V gene: TRBV5-1
D gene: TRBD1
J gene: TRBJ1-1
clone size: -
CDR3 protein: CASSRDSPHPAFF
CDR3 DNA: TGCGCCAGCAGCCGGGACAGCCCCCATCCAGCTTTCTTT

V gene: TRBV9
D gene: TRBD2
J gene: TRBJ2-1
clone size: -
CDR3 protein: CASSPRAGGYSDEQFF
CDR3 DNA: TGTGCCAGCAGCCCCCGAGCGGGAGGGTACTCGGATGAGCAGTTCTTC

V gene: TRBV5-6
D gene: TRBD2
J gene: TRBJ2-5
clone size: few
CDR3 protein: CASSFGERGWGQETQYF
CDR3 DNA: TGTGCCAGCAGCTTTGGGGAGCGGGGTTGGGGTCAAGAGACCCAGTACTTC

V gene: TRBV6-5
D gene: -
J gene: TRBJ1-3
clone size: -
CDR3 protein: CASSYRGSGNTTYF
CDR3 DNA: TGTGCCAGCAGTTACAGGGGCTCTGGAAACACCACATATTTT

V gene: TRBV6-5
D gene: -
J gene: TRBJ2-7
clone size: -
CDR3 protein: CASRSLQGLEQYF
CDR3 DNA: TGTGCCAGCAGATCACTCCAGGGTCTCGAGCAGTACTTC

V gene: TRBV7-9
D gene: TRBD1
J gene: TRBJ2-5
clone size: -
CDR3 protein: CASSFPRDSNQETQYF
CDR3 DNA: TGTGCCAGCAGCTTCCCCCGGGACAGCAACCAAGAGACCCAGTACTTC

V gene: TRBV5-6
D gene: TRBD2
J gene: TRBJ2-1
clone size: -
CDR3 protein: CASSPLAGGSYNEQFF
CDR3 DNA: TGTGCCAGCAGCCCCTTAGCGGGGGGTTCCTACAATGAGCAGTTCTTC

V gene: TRBV2
D gene: TRBD1
J gene: TRBJ1-2
clone size: -
CDR3 protein: CASRTGGDGYTF
CDR3 DNA: TGTGCCAGCAGGACAGGGGGCGATGGCTACACCTTC

V gene: TRBV19
D gene: -
J gene: TRBJ1-1
clone size: -
CDR3 protein: CASIDQGGSAEAFF
CDR3 DNA: TGTGCCAGTATAGATCAAGGGGGTAGCGCTGAAGCTTTCTTT

V gene: TRBV7-9
D gene: -
J gene: TRBJ2-5
clone size: -
CDR3 protein: CASSSTNRGGVETQYF
CDR3 DNA: TGTGCCAGCAGCAGTACCAACAGGGGAGGCGTAGAGACCCAGTACTTC

V gene: TRBV10-3
D gene: -
J gene: TRBJ1-4
clone size: few
CDR3 protein: CAISSGTATNEKLFF
CDR3 DNA: TGTGCCATCAGTAGCGGGACTGCAACTAATGAAAAACTGTTTTTT

V gene: TRBV6-5
D gene: -
J gene: TRBJ1-2
clone size: -
CDR3 protein: CASSPNDRYSYGYTF
CDR3 DNA: TGTGCCAGCAGTCCTAATGACAGATACTCCTATGGCTACACCTTC